The next 23 T cell receptor beta chains were all read from a single sample in a study of a mutant IDH1 vaccine in newly diagnosed glioma. Clones were read by immunoSEQ multiplex PCR, and TCRdb kept only the in-frame ones, dropping some. The table has roughly 60,000 clones, about 73% seen once. This sample's time point: week 35, safety follow-up. The content of each vaccine dose was 300 ug of mutant IDH1 20-mer peptide, and topical imiquimod accompanied it. No antigen has been identified for these receptors. Specimen: PBMCs, collected from a glioma patient whose treatment included an IDH1 peptide vaccine. The origin of the receptors is a man between 45 and 60 years old with glioma.

This clone was detected only a few times. CDR3 loop: CASSSGGFGYGYTF. In nucleotides, the CDR3 is TGTGCCAGCAGCTCAGGGGGCTTCGGCTATGGCTACACCTTC. The chain employs TRBV27 and TRBJ1-2; 8 nucleotides align to TRBD1. This CDR3 has 14 residues. The germline CDR1 and CDR2 sequences are MNHEY and SMNVEV (reference sequence). The trim removed 6 bases at V and 4 bases at J, leaving 7 bases unmatched.

This chain connects TRBV5-8 to TRBJ2-7; D not certain. The V end lost 2 bases, the J end lost 5 bases, and 11 bases lay between the germline ends. The CDR3 length is 13 residues. The germline CDR1 and CDR2 sequences are SGHTS and YDEGEE. The CDR3 sequence is CASSLTVINEQYF. DNA of the CDR3: TGTGCCAGCAGCTTAACAGTTATTAACGAGCAGTACTTC.

This clone was picked up a small number of times. The genes are TRBV4-1 and TRBJ1-1; D call uncertain. CDR3 size: 15 residues. Trimming shortened V by 0 bases and J by 4 bases, and 12 bases separated the two germline ends. In germline, CDR1 is MGHRA, CDR2 YSYEKL. CDR3 amino acids: CASSQDPKPGTEAFF. The CDR3 DNA follows: TGCGCCAGCAGCCAAGACCCGAAACCGGGCACTGAAGCTTTCTTT.

The V call is TRBV11-2, the J call TRBJ1-1; no clear D gene. In germline, CDR1 is SGHAT, CDR2 FQNNGV. CDR3 size: 11 residues. V was cut by 1 base and J by 6 bases, with 3 bases left in between. The CDR3 sequence: CASSLVAEAFF. In nucleotides, the CDR3 is TGTGCCAGCAGCTTAGTGGCTGAAGCTTTCTTT.

Relative to its sample, this clone is medium-sized (0.01 to 0.1%). The chain is built from TRBV6-5 and TRBJ1-2; D unclear. Germline V gene lookup returns CDR1 MNHEY and CDR2 SVGAGI. This CDR3 is 14 amino acids long. Trimming took 2 bases from V and 0 from J, leaving 7 bases between them. CDR3 nucleotides: TGTGCCAGCAGTTACGACGGAACTAACTATGGCTACACCTTC. It yields the protein CASSYDGTNYGYTF.

The chain recombines TRBV6-1 with TRBJ1-5, with 8 positions matching TRBD1. From germline, CDR1 is MNHNS and CDR2 SASEGT. V was clipped by 6 bases and J by 7 bases; unmatched bases: 8. The CDR3 spans 14 residues. CDR3 amino acids: CASSPDREDQPQHF. CDR3 in DNA: TGTGCCAGCAGCCCGGACAGGGAAGACCAGCCCCAGCATTTT.

This clone was found once. The V call is TRBV5-6, the J call TRBJ1-2; possibly TRBD1 for D (5 bases). The CDR3 is 13 residues long. V was trimmed by 2 bases and J by 5 bases, leaving 10 bases between them. Germline V lookup: CDR1 SGHDT, CDR2 YYEEEE. Here the CDR3 DNA reads TGTGCCAGCAGCTTACCGACAGCTTATGGCTACACCTTC. This translates into CASSLPTAYGYTF.

This clone was counted only a few times. The rearrangement joins TRBV10-3 to TRBJ1-1; D is possibly TRBD1 (5 bases). Germline lookup yields CDR1 ENHRY and CDR2 SYGVKD. The CDR3 extends over 13 amino acids. Trimming stripped 4 bases from V and 4 bases from J, with 10 bases between. The CDR3 bases are TGTGCCATCAGTGGGGACTCCATCACTGAAGCTTTCTTT. Protein sequence: CAISGDSITEAFF.

The J gene is TRBJ1-1, the V gene TRBV29-1; D unclear. This CDR3 is 14 amino acids long. Trimming cost V 4 bases and J 3 bases, with 15 bases left between them. The germline V gene has CDR1 SQVTM and CDR2 ANQGSEA. CDR3 in amino acids: CSVGEGSEYTEAFF. CDR3 DNA: TGCAGCGTTGGGGAGGGATCGGAGTACACTGAAGCTTTCTTT.

The genes are TRBV4-2 and TRBJ2-5, with D perhaps TRBD1 (6 bases). The CDR3 is 16 amino acids. The V end was cut by 0 bases, the J end by 4 bases, with 15 bases between. From germline, CDR1 is LGHNA and CDR2 YNFKEQ. The CDR3 loop reads CASSQEGGRGPETQYF. Here the CDR3 DNA reads TGTGCCAGCAGCCAAGAGGGTGGCAGGGGTCCAGAGACCCAGTACTTC.

V and J are TRBV5-1 and TRBJ1-2; 10 bases line up with TRBD1. After removal of 4 bases from V and 10 bases from J, the junction contained 7 bases not matched to a gene. There are 13 residues in the CDR3. Germline CDR1 and CDR2: SGHRS and YFSETQ. CDR3 sequence: CASSVDRGRPYTF. The CDR3, as DNA: TGCGCCAGCAGCGTAGACAGGGGGCGTCCCTACACCTTC.

This clone was counted once. The chain has TRBV9 and TRBJ1-2; 9 bases align to TRBD1. CDR1 SGDLS and CDR2 YYNGEE come from the germline V gene. The CDR3 consists of 14 residues. The V and J ends lost 1 base and 5 bases, in that order; junction bases with no gene match: 3. CDR3: CASSVTGGPYGYTF. The CDR3, as DNA: TGTGCCAGCAGCGTAACAGGGGGCCCGTATGGCTACACCTTC. The whole variable domain, filled in from reference TRBV9 and TRBJ1-2, reads DSGVTQTPKHLITATGQRVTLRCSPRSGDLSVYWYQQSLDQGLQFLIQYYNGEERAKGNILERFSAQQFPDLHSELNLSSLELGDSALYFCASSVTGGPYGYTFGSGTRLTVV.

The V call is TRBV29-1, the J call TRBJ1-1, with a weak D call TRBD1 (6 bases). The germline CDR1 and CDR2 sequences are SQVTM and ANQGSEA. This CDR3 comprises 13 residues. The V end lost 7 bases, the J end lost 4 bases, and 16 bases lay between the germline ends. Written as DNA, the CDR3 is TGCAGCGCTAGCAGGGGATCCGGCACTGAAGCTTTCTTT. It encodes CSASRGSGTEAFF.

This clone was seen only a few times. The V gene is TRBV4-2, the J gene TRBJ1-1, with TRBD1 as a possible D gene (5 bases). V was trimmed by 8 bases and J by 4 bases, leaving 11 bases between them. CDR1 LGHNA and CDR2 YNFKEQ come from the germline V gene. There are 12 residues in the CDR3. CDR3 residues: CASGPGFTEAFF. DNA for the CDR3: TGTGCCAGCGGACCAGGGTTCACTGAAGCTTTCTTT.

The V gene is TRBV19, the J gene TRBJ1-1, with D hard to call. The CDR3 is 13 amino acids. Looked up from germline, CDR1 is LNHDA and CDR2 is SQIVND (reference sequence). V shed 4 bases and J shed 6 bases, with 12 bases lying between them. Written as DNA, the CDR3 is TGTGCCAGTAGTACCCTCCCGGGCCCTGAAGCTTTCTTT. Translated, it gives CASSTLPGPEAFF.

The genes are TRBV2 and TRBJ1-5; D uncertain. The CDR3 totals 13 residues. In germline, CDR1 is SNHLY, CDR2 FYNNEI. Trimming removed 4 bases at V and 3 bases at J, with 7 bases between. CDR3 sequence: CASSGQANQPQHF. Written as DNA, the CDR3 is TGTGCCAGCAGTGGACAAGCCAATCAGCCCCAGCATTTT. Filled out from reference TRBV2 and TRBJ1-5, the complete variable domain reads EPEVTQTPSHQVTQMGQEVILRCVPISNHLYFYWYRQILGQKVEFLVSFYNNEISEKSEIFDDQFSVERPDGSNFTLKIRSTKLEDSAMYFCASSGQANQPQHFGDGTRLSIL.

The chain combines TRBV5-3 with TRBJ2-5; D is uncertain. TRBV5-3 falls under the ORF class, with uncertain function. Trimming pared 4 bases from V and 5 bases from J, leaving 3 bases between. CDR3 length: 10 residues. The CDR3 sequence is CARSLETQYF. For the CDR3, the DNA is TGTGCCAGAAGCCTGGAGACCCAGTACTTC.

This chain links TRBV5-1 with TRBJ1-1; unclear D gene. V was clipped by 0 bases and J by 3 bases, with 9 bases between them. The CDR3 contains 14 residues. Germline-derived CDR1 and CDR2 are SGHRS and YFSETQ. CDR3 sequence (DNA): TGCGCCAGCAGCTTGGAAGTAGGGTACACTGAAGCTTTCTTT. Translating gives CASSLEVGYTEAFF.

The chain uses TRBV4-2 and TRBJ2-1; possibly TRBD2 for D (6 bases). CDR3 length: 17 residues. Germline values: CDR1 LGHNA, CDR2 YNFKEQ. V was shortened by 0 bases and J by 3 bases, with 15 bases between the two germline ends. CDR3 coding DNA: TGTGCCAGCAGCCAAGAGGGCTGGCAGGGAGGCTACAATGAGCAGTTCTTC. It translates to CASSQEGWQGGYNEQFF.

This clone was picked up a small number of times. The V gene is TRBV6-1, the J gene TRBJ1-1; D ambiguous. V lost 2 bases, J lost 1 base, and 5 bases lay in between. The CDR3 covers 13 residues. Looked up from germline, CDR1 is MNHNS and CDR2 is SASEGT. CDR3 amino acids: CASSERTNTEAFF. The CDR3 bases are TGTGCCAGCAGTGAACGGACGAACACTGAAGCTTTCTTT.

This clone has only one observation. The chain carries TRBV4-2 and TRBJ1-1; TRBD1 matches at 8 bases. This CDR3 contains 17 residues. J was trimmed by 1 base and V by 1 base; bases with no gene match: 8. The germline V gene has CDR1 LGHNA and CDR2 YNFKEQ. The CDR3 spells CASSQGHGGTGNTEAFF. The CDR3 nucleotides read TGTGCCAGCAGCCAAGGACACGGGGGGACAGGGAACACTGAAGCTTTCTTT.

This clone turned up a few times. The chain has TRBV6-5 and TRBJ1-2; 10 bases are a match to TRBD1. Germline values: CDR1 MNHEY, CDR2 SVGAGI. J lost 3 bases, V lost 4 bases, and 2 bases had no gene match. The CDR3 covers 14 residues. DNA of the CDR3: TGTGCCAGCAGTTCCGGGACAGGGGACTATGGCTACACCTTC. As protein: CASSSGTGDYGYTF.

The J gene is TRBJ2-7, the V gene TRBV5-1; TRBD1 aligns across 8 bases. V trimming: 7 bases; J trimming: 5 bases; junction bases outside the gene matches: 8. The germline gives CDR1 SGHRS, CDR2 YFSETQ. The CDR3 has 13 residues. Written as DNA, the CDR3 is TGCGCCAGCCATCAGGGGGCTCAGGACGAGCAGTACTTC. It yields the protein CASHQGAQDEQYF.